This TCR beta chain is drawn from a study of T-cell reconstitution after alpha-beta-depleted transplantation in children. Germline V gene lookup returns CDR1 SGDLS and CDR2 YYNGEE. The CDR3 consists of 15 residues. V was pared by 0 bases and J by 0 bases, with 7 bases between. General observations from the study: High day-60 TCRbeta diversity in some patients came from surviving recipient T cells and thymic progenitors. From newly produced T cells came most of the T-cell counts and diversity one year after transplant. Reportedly, only several hundred clones from non-depleted graft cells drove alpha-beta T-cell counts at about two months.

This sample's TCRbeta library carried unique molecular identifier barcodes. MiXCR, applied by TCRdb to the PCR reads, yields one record per CDR3 protein. Of tens of thousands of distinct CDR3 sequences listed, about 40% are singletons. Turning to this clonotype: The target antigen is unknown.

This receptor was taken from a male patient younger than 18 who had a stem cell transplant for acute lymphoblastic leukemia, so the T cells may come from the graft donor. The sequences come from PBMCs, mostly from graft donor cells, collected 360 days after TCRalphabeta/CD19-depleted stem cell transplant. This chain connects TRBV9 to TRBJ1-5, with TRBD1 as a possible D gene (5 bases). In DNA, the CDR3 is TGTGCCAGCAGCGTAGCAGGGAATAGCAATCAGCCCCAGCATTTT. Its translation is CASSVAGNSNQPQHF.